The clone carrying this T cell receptor (beta chain) was detected a few times. Healthy Caucasians from Russia aged about 6 to 95 served as donors. The sample belongs to a study of blood T cells in healthy people across ages. Then a second PCR, running roughly 7 to 11 cycles, was carried out with a sample-barcoded 5' primer and a J-beta primer mix. Each CDR3 protein is one row after TCRdb ran MiXCR on the 5' RACE reads. The sample carries just under 750,000 distinct CDR3 sequences, roughly 20% recorded once. Per the germline V gene, CDR1 is SGDLS and CDR2 is YYNGEE. V lost 7 bases and J lost 7, with 8 bases in between. This CDR3 spans 10 amino acids.

The chain has TRBV9 and TRBJ1-1; unclear D gene. The specimen was blood. The sequence derives from a man in his 70s in good health. CDR3 DNA sequence: TGTGCCAGCCGGCGGGGTGAAGCTTTCTTT. Its translation: CASRRGEAFF. Looking up the rest from reference TRBV9 and TRBJ1-1 gives the full variable domain: DSGVTQTPKHLITATGQRVTLRCSPRSGDLSVYWYQQSLDQGLQFLIQYYNGEERAKGNILERFSAQQFPDLHSELNLSSLELGDSALYFCASRRGEAFFGQGTRLTVV.